This T cell receptor beta chain was observed in a study of T cells after yellow fever vaccination. TCRdb redid the calling of the 5' RACE reads with MiXCR, one entry per CDR3 protein. This table has 510,000 or so distinct CDR3 sequences, less than 20% appearing once. Study-wide findings and caveats: Subsequent to the booster, the majority of primary-vaccination clones reappeared (under 98% CD4, around 90% CD8).

With respect to this clonotype: The target antigen is unknown.

The trim removed 5 bases at V and 5 bases at J, leaving 7 bases unmatched. CDR1 is DFQATT, CDR2 SNEGSKA, per germline (reference sequence). The CDR3 sequence is 14 residues long. The chain combines TRBV20-1 with TRBJ1-4; TRBD1 matches 8 bases. The receptor was derived from a man aged 25-40 years who received the YFV17D yellow fever vaccine. The sequenced sample was PBMCs, obtained 15 days after the yellow fever booster vaccination. CDR3: CSAARTGTNEKLFF. The CDR3 DNA reads as TGCAGTGCTGCGCGGACAGGGACAAATGAAAAACTGTTTTTT.